These 4 T cell receptor beta chains came from one sample sequenced in a study of regulatory T cells in long-lasting Graves disease. Time point noted: newly diagnosed GD, antithyroid drugs for less than 3 months. The authors made the TCR library using RNA they extracted from PBMCs. TCR beta libraries were built with iRepertoire HTBI primers and Arm-PCR of CDR3 regions. Each CDR3 protein gets one entry after TCRdb re-called the multiplex PCR reads with MiXCR. The sample includes 200,000 to 250,000 distinct CDR3 sequences, around 20% of them seen just once. These data were likewise used in another study, on T cells in Graves' hyperthyroidism and ophthalmopathy.

The sequenced sample was peripheral blood mononuclear cells (PBMCs), obtained at new diagnosis, from a patient treated with antithyroid drugs. The source is a woman in her twenties or thirties with Graves disease.

There are many counts of this clonotype. The chain carries TRBV11-2 and TRBJ2-1, with 8 bases aligning to TRBD2. The germline gives CDR1 SGHAT, CDR2 FQNNGV. The CDR3 totals 17 residues. Trimming at V came to 1 base and at J to 9 bases, leaving 14 bases not matched to a gene. CDR3 region: CASSLGSSGPNGGEQFF. The CDR3 bases are TGTGCCAGCAGCTTAGGGTCTAGCGGGCCTAACGGTGGTGAGCAGTTCTTC. The whole variable domain, filled in from reference TRBV11-2 and TRBJ2-1, reads EAGVAQSPRYKIIEKRQSVAFWCNPISGHATLYWYQQILGQGPKLLIQFQNNGVVDDSQLPKDRFSAERLKGVDSTLKIQPAKLEDSAVYLCASSLGSSGPNGGEQFFGPGTRLTVL.

This clonotype was found many times. The gene calls are TRBV19 and TRBJ1-2; a weak D match, TRBD1 (6 bases). Per the germline V gene, CDR1 is LNHDA and CDR2 is SQIVND (reference sequence). CDR3 length: 15 amino acids. V was pared by 1 base and J by 4 bases, with 13 bases between. The CDR3 sequence is CASSIVSTGSYGYTF. The DNA of the CDR3 is TGTGCCAGTAGTATAGTTTCGACAGGTAGCTATGGCTACACCTTC.

This clonotype was recorded at least ten times. The V gene is TRBV2, the J gene TRBJ2-1; TRBD2 might be the D (6 bases). CDR3 length: 13 amino acids. Per the germline V gene, CDR1 is SNHLY and CDR2 is FYNNEI. V lost 4 bases and J lost 5, with 9 bases in between. The CDR3 DNA is TGTGCCAGCAGTGTAGGACTAAACAATGAGCAGTTCTTC. Translated: CASSVGLNNEQFF.

This clonotype was observed at least ten times. V usage is TRBV28 and J usage is TRBJ1-3; no clear D gene. The CDR3 has 14 residues. V lost 1 base, J lost 1 base, and 5 bases lay in between. Germline V lookup: CDR1 MDHEN, CDR2 SYDVKM. DNA for the CDR3: TGTGCCAGCAGTTTATCACGGTCTGGAAACACCATATATTTT. Its protein product is CASSLSRSGNTIYF. The whole variable domain, filled in from reference TRBV28 and TRBJ1-3, reads DVKVTQSSRYLVKRTGEKVFLECVQDMDHENMFWYRQDPGLGLRLIYFSYDVKMKEKGDIPEGYSVSREKKERFSLILESASTNQTSMYLCASSLSRSGNTIYFGEGSWLTVV.